A selection of T cell receptor beta chains follows, all from one sample in a study of blood T cell repertoires in COVID-19. Sequencing was performed with immunoSEQ multiplex PCR; in TCRdb, only in-frame clones are kept and a portion is missing. Of 200,000 to 300,000 clones detected, 84% appear once; the ten largest clones hold 4% to 4.5%. Source material: peripheral blood. These receptors were taken from a man aged 55 to 70 with acute or convalescent COVID-19. The CDR3 runs from the conserved cysteine through the conserved F or W. The order of the fields is clone size, D gene, V gene, CDR3 length, J gene, CDR3 protein, CDR3 DNA. A D gene is named only where the DNA matches it firmly. Size values are once, few and many counts, or a class for expanded clones, and some rows have none.

clone size: .
D gene: TRBD2
V gene: TRBV4-3
CDR3 length: 17
J gene: TRBJ2-5
CDR3 protein: CASSQNRGLATQETQYF
CDR3 DNA: TGCGCCAGCAGCCAAAACCGGGGACTAGCGACCCAAGAGACCCAGTACTTC

clone size: .
D gene: TRBD1
V gene: TRBV10-3
CDR3 length: 12
J gene: TRBJ1-1
CDR3 protein: CATGQKNTEAFF
CDR3 DNA: TGTGCCACGGGACAGAAGAACACTGAAGCTTTCTTT

clone size: .
D gene: .
V gene: TRBV5-1
CDR3 length: 13
J gene: TRBJ2-5
CDR3 protein: CASSLTYLETQYF
CDR3 DNA: TGCGCCAGCAGCTTAACATATTTAGAGACCCAGTACTTC

clone size: once
D gene: TRBD2
V gene: TRBV2
CDR3 length: 16
J gene: TRBJ2-2
CDR3 protein: CASSRTSGMETGELFF
CDR3 DNA: TGTGCCAGCAGTCGGACTAGCGGGATGGAGACCGGGGAGCTGTTTTTT

clone size: .
D gene: .
V gene: TRBV6-5
CDR3 length: 14
J gene: TRBJ1-1
CDR3 protein: CASNRGGGNTEAFF
CDR3 DNA: TGTGCCAGCAATCGAGGGGGGGGGAACACTGAAGCTTTCTTT

clone size: .
D gene: TRBD2
V gene: TRBV19
CDR3 length: 17
J gene: TRBJ2-1
CDR3 protein: CASRKLAGGVSYNEQFF
CDR3 DNA: TGTGCCAGTAGGAAACTAGCGGGAGGCGTCTCCTACAATGAGCAGTTCTTC

clone size: .
D gene: .
V gene: TRBV7-3
CDR3 length: 14
J gene: TRBJ2-1
CDR3 protein: CASSPRGAANEQFF
CDR3 DNA: TGTGCCAGCAGCCCCAGGGGGGCGGCCAATGAGCAGTTCTTC

clone size: .
D gene: .
V gene: TRBV24-1
CDR3 length: 13
J gene: TRBJ1-2
CDR3 protein: CATSLGRNYGYTF
CDR3 DNA: TGTGCCACCAGTTTAGGCAGGAACTATGGCTACACCTTC

clone size: .
D gene: TRBD1
V gene: TRBV9
CDR3 length: 14
J gene: TRBJ2-7
CDR3 protein: CASSVGTGAYEQYF
CDR3 DNA: TGTGCCAGCAGCGTCGGGACAGGGGCCTACGAGCAGTACTTC

clone size: .
D gene: TRBD2
V gene: TRBV4-1
CDR3 length: 18
J gene: TRBJ2-1
CDR3 protein: CASSQRTSGGLSYNEQFF
CDR3 DNA: TGCGCCAGCAGCCAGAGGACTAGCGGGGGGCTCTCCTACAATGAGCAGTTCTTC